Below, one T cell receptor (beta chain) is given with its context. Its binding antigen is unknown. There are no base qualities to consult, and no much larger clone falls within one base. The immunoSEQ Assay, a bias-controlled multiplex PCR, was used to amplify TCRbeta CDR3 regions from genomic DNA. The authors' pipeline ran thus. Nucleated cell counts per sample were estimated from amplification of reference gene primers within the assay. Sequence reads were collapsed and filtered to measure the absolute abundance of every unique TCRbeta CDR3 rearrangement. For each sample, productive Simpson clonality was calculated as the square root of Simpson's diversity index over productive rearrangements. TCRdb holds this immuneACCESS table with in-frame rearrangements only. Some clones are missing; in checked studies, unresolved V genes explain under half, and the rest has no known cause. V and J calls and clone size follow that table, whereas D and trimming were derived from the DNA. The sample profile shows 90,000 to 100,000 clones; approximately 85% of them were found once. The ten largest clonotypes hold over 10% of the sample.

These data are taken from a study of blood T cell repertoires in COVID-19 (dated by TCRdb to the early 2020s). With respect to the entire study: The collaborator samples originated in the United States, Italy and Spain and spanned the acute and convalescent phases of COVID-19. The material from the prospective study consisted of cDNA or gDNA derived from T cells, B-cell-depleted T cells, or PBMCs. Deeply sampled blood TCRbeta repertoires from subjects exposed to, actively infected with, or recovered from COVID-19 were included in the dataset. A freely available public database, intended as a resource for researchers studying the immune response to SARS-CoV-2, is where the repertoires were released. Samples were obtained from the ongoing ImmuneRACE study (first 160 participants) and from approximately 1,200 subjects provided by 6 global collaborators. The sample metadata nearly always contained a de-identified subject ID, COVID-19 status, age in years and sex. HLA class I and class II types, where available, came from metadata supplied by the sample provider rather than from assay-based typing.

Whole blood was collected in K2EDTA tubes by collaborating institutions according to the institutions' own protocols. Collaborator samples were shipped for TCRbeta analysis as frozen whole blood, isolated PBMCs, or DNA extracted from either sample type. Overall results and qualifications from the work: Clinical and demographic metadata were provided uncurated, with the amount varying by source and participant.

The CDR3 covers 13 residues, taking in both the cysteine and the phenylalanine. Solely the CDR3 DNA is kept, with 39 bases framed from the first base. The CDR1 and CDR2 encoded by the germline V gene are SGHTA and FQGNSA. The trim is 2 bases for V and 2 bases for J, with a gap of 6 bases between the germline ends. This receptor chain uses TRBV7-2 and TRBJ2-5, with TRBD2 tentatively as D gene (6 bases match). Sequenced material: peripheral blood. This TCR derives from a human donor in a cohort sampled during active COVID-19. The CDR3 is CASSLLAQETQYF. The bases read TGTGCCAGCAGCTTACTAGCGCAAGAGACCCAGTACTTC.